The rows below give T cell receptor beta chains drawn from one sample of a study of somatic mutations in cytotoxic T cells in rheumatoid arthritis. Repertoires were generated with immunoSEQ multiplex PCR, while TCRdb's copy carries only in-frame clones and drops some. The sample has tens of thousands of clones, 82% seen once; the top ten hold over 5%. Sequencing was carried out using CD8+ T cells sorted from blood. Receptors originate from a man between 45 and 60 years old in good health. CDR3s include the opening cysteine and the closing phenylalanine or tryptophan. The D gene is left open where the match is weak. Size tells how often a clone was seen (once, few, many) or the class of an expanded clone, and some rows leave it out.

>TRBJ2-3|once|.|TRBV27
CASSPYGGDTQYF
TGTGCCAGCAGTCCCTATGGGGGGGATACGCAGTATTTT
>TRBJ1-2|.|TRBD1|TRBV4-1
CASSPGQASNYGYTF
TGCGCCAGCAGCCCTGGACAGGCCTCGAACTATGGCTACACCTTC
>TRBJ1-5|.|TRBD1|TRBV4-1
CASSLDRGNQPQHF
TGCGCCAGCAGCCTGGACAGGGGCAATCAGCCCCAGCATTTT
>TRBJ2-1|.|TRBD2|TRBV11-2
CASSLGASGYNEQFF
TGTGCCAGCAGCTTAGGGGCTAGCGGATACAATGAGCAGTTCTTC
>TRBJ2-7|.|TRBD1|TRBV28
CASSLTGARYEQYF
TGTGCCAGCAGTTTGACAGGGGCCCGCTACGAGCAGTACTTC
>TRBJ2-7|.|TRBD2|TRBV10-3
CAISEALAEGYEQYF
TGTGCCATCAGTGAGGCACTAGCGGAGGGCTACGAGCAGTACTTC
>TRBJ2-2|.|TRBD1|TRBV7-8
CASSLARDRVNTGELFF
TGTGCCAGCAGCTTAGCCAGGGACAGGGTGAACACCGGGGAGCTGTTTTTT
>TRBJ1-2|.|.|TRBV30
CAWSVNPRYGYTF
TGTGCCTGGAGTGTCAATCCCCGCTATGGCTACACCTTC
>TRBJ2-7|.|.|TRBV4-1
CASSQAGTFTYEQYF
TGCGCCAGCAGCCAAGCCGGGACATTTACCTACGAGCAGTACTTC
>TRBJ2-7|.|TRBD2|TRBV7-8
CASSLGAGVYEQYF
TGTGCCAGCAGCTTAGGGGCGGGAGTTTACGAGCAGTACTTC
>TRBJ1-5|.|.|TRBV27
CASSPIPGTAGNQPQHF
TGTGCCAGCAGTCCCATCCCGGGGACCGCGGGCAATCAGCCCCAGCATTTT
>TRBJ1-5|.|TRBD1|TRBV5-6
CASSVGQLRQPQHF
TGTGCCAGCAGCGTGGGACAGCTCCGTCAGCCCCAGCATTTT
>TRBJ1-1|.|.|TRBV27
CASTPDILNTEAFF
TGTGCCAGCACCCCCGACATCCTGAACACTGAAGCTTTCTTT
>TRBJ2-1|.|TRBD2|TRBV5-6
CASSFLLAGGYEQFF
TGTGCCAGCAGCTTTTTACTAGCGGGAGGGTATGAGCAGTTCTTC
>TRBJ1-1|.|TRBD1|TRBV6-1
CASSVGGAYTEAFF
TGTGCCAGCTCGGTAGGGGGCGCATATACTGAAGCTTTCTTT
>TRBJ2-7|.|TRBD2|TRBV7-9
CASEPGLSYEQYF
TGTGCCAGCGAACCGGGACTAAGCTACGAGCAGTACTTC
>TRBJ2-7|.|.|TRBV2
CASSDSYYEQYF
TGTGCCAGCAGTGACAGCTACTACGAGCAGTACTTC
>TRBJ2-2|.|TRBD1|TRBV27
CASSTGGTGELFF
TGTGCCAGCAGTACAGGGGGCACCGGGGAGCTGTTTTTT
>TRBJ2-1|.|TRBD2|TRBV27
CASSLVPPSGTSYNEQFF
TGTGCCAGCAGTTTAGTCCCCCCAAGCGGGACCTCCTACAATGAGCAGTTCTTC
>TRBJ1-5|.|.|TRBV6-1
CASSDVTRFSLEFTEPQHF
TGTGCCAGCAGTGACGTCACCCGATTCAGCCTGGAATTTACGGAGCCCCAGCATTTT
>TRBJ2-1|.|.|TRBV9
CASSVMEGWDEQFF
TGTGCCAGCAGCGTAATGGAGGGTTGGGATGAGCAGTTCTTC
>TRBJ1-3|.|.|TRBV2
CASRRGGPRQQKISGNTIYF
TGTGCCAGCAGAAGGGGCGGTCCGAGACAGCAGAAAATCTCTGGAAACACCATATATTTT
>TRBJ1-2|.|TRBD1|TRBV4-2
CASRTSQGAADYGYTF
TGTGCCAGCAGAACATCACAGGGGGCGGCTGACTATGGCTACACCTTC
>TRBJ1-5|.|TRBD1|TRBV11-3
CASRLRGNSNQPQHF
TGTGCCAGCAGGCTCAGGGGGAATAGCAATCAGCCCCAGCATTTT
>TRBJ1-2|.|.|TRBV12-2
CASRPTGGNYGYTF
TGTGCAAGTCGCCCGACAGGGGGTAACTATGGCTACACCTTC
>TRBJ2-1|.|TRBD1|TRBV30
CAWSVTGVGSYNEQFF
TGTGCCTGGAGCGTAACAGGGGTAGGATCCTACAATGAGCAGTTCTTC
>TRBJ2-1|once|TRBD2|TRBV5-6
CASSPAPGGPSNEQFF
TGTGCCAGCAGCCCAGCCCCGGGAGGGCCCAGCAATGAGCAGTTCTTC
>TRBJ1-2|.|.|TRBV30
CACDSYGYTF
TGTGCCTGCGACAGCTATGGCTACACCTTC
>TRBJ1-2|.|TRBD1|TRBV4-1
CASSQDTGVIYGYTF
TGCGCCAGCAGCCAAGATACAGGGGTTATCTATGGCTACACCTTC